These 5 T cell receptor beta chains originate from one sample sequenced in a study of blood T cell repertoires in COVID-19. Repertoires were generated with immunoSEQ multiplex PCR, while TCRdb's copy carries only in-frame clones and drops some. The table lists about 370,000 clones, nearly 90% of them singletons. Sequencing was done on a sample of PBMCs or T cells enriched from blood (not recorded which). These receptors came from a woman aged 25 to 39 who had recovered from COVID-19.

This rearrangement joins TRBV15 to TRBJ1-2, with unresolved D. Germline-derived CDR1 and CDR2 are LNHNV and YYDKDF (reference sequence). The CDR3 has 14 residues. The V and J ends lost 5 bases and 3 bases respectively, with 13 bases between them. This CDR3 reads CATSFPRYDYGYTF. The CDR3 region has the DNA TGTGCCACCAGCTTCCCCAGGTACGACTATGGCTACACCTTC. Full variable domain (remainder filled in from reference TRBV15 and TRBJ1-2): DAMVIQNPRYQVTQFGKPVTLSCSQTLNHNVMYWYQQKSSQAPKLLFHYYDKDFNNEADTPDNFQSRRPNTSFCFLDIRSPGLGDTAMYLCATSFPRYDYGYTFGSGTRLTVV.

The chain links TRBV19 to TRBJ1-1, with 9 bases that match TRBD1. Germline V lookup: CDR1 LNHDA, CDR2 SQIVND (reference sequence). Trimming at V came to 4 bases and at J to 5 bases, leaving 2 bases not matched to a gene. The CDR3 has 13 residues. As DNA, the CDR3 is TGTGCCAGTAGTAGGGACAGGGAAACTGAAGCTTTCTTT. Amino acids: CASSRDRETEAFF.

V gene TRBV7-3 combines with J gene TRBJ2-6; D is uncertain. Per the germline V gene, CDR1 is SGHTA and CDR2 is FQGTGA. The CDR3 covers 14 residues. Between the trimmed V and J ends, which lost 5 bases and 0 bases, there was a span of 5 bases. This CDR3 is CASSTNSGANVLTF. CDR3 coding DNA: TGTGCCAGCAGCACAAACTCTGGGGCCAACGTCCTGACTTTC.

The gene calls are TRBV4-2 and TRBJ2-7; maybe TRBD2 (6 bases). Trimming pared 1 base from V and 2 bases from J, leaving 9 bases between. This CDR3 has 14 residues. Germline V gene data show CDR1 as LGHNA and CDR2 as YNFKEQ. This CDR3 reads CASSQAPGAYEQYF. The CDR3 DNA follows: TGTGCCAGCAGCCAAGCCCCGGGGGCCTACGAGCAGTACTTC.

The DNA of the CDR3 is TGTGCCAGCAGTTTACTTGGGGCTGGGGATGAAAAACTGTTTTTT. It is translated as CASSLLGAGDEKLFF. The chain employs TRBV28 and TRBJ1-4; tentative D call: TRBD1 (5 bases). This CDR3 is 15 amino acids long. Trimming took 2 bases from V and 6 from J, leaving 13 bases between them. CDR1 and CDR2 from the germline V gene are MDHEN and SYDVKM.